These 27 T cell receptor beta chains were sequenced from one sample in a study of OX40 agonist ivuxolimab in advanced cancers. Method: immunoSEQ multiplex PCR; TCRdb's copy keeps in-frame clones and lacks some. The sample shows 25,000 to 35,000 clones, roughly four fifths of them seen only once. The material was CD4+ or CD8+ T cells sorted from blood, obtained in a trial of the OX40 agonist ivuxolimab. These receptors came from an adult with an advanced solid tumor such as melanoma, head and neck, liver or kidney cancer.

This clone is a singleton in its sample. This chain uses TRBV30 with TRBJ1-2, with unresolved D. Germline CDR1 GTSNPN, CDR2 SVGIG (reference sequence). The V and J ends lost 4 bases and 4 bases respectively, with 19 bases between them. This CDR3 comprises 15 residues. The CDR3, as DNA: TGTGCCTGGACCAGAGGAATAAGTAGTGTCTATGGCTACACCTTC. Protein sequence: CAWTRGISSVYGYTF.

The J gene is TRBJ2-6, the V gene TRBV28, with D perhaps matching TRBD1 or TRBD2 (5 bases each). Germline V gives CDR1 MDHEN, CDR2 SYDVKM. Trimming took 2 bases from V and 4 from J, leaving 12 bases between them. The length of the CDR3 is 16 residues. In nucleotides, the CDR3 is TGTGCCAGCAGTTTACTTGGGGGTGCCGGGGCCAACGTCCTGACTTTC. This translates into CASSLLGGAGANVLTF.

The CDR3 sequence: CASSPPGLAGGKDTQYF. The CDR3 DNA reads TGTGCCAGCAGCCCTCCGGGACTAGCGGGGGGAAAAGATACGCAGTATTTT. This chain joins TRBV7-2 and TRBJ2-3; 15 nucleotides match TRBD2. The CDR3 spans 17 residues. Germline CDR1 is SGHTA and CDR2 is FQGNSA. V lost 5 bases, J lost 5 bases, and 8 bases stayed unmatched.

This chain links TRBV6-5 with TRBJ1-1, with D perhaps matching TRBD1 (5 bases). The CDR3 extends over 14 amino acids. Germline V gene data show CDR1 as MNHEY and CDR2 as SVGAGI. V was shortened by 4 bases and J by 1 base, with 10 bases between the two germline ends. The CDR3 loop reads CASSSITGNTEAFF. The CDR3 coding sequence is TGTGCCAGCAGTTCCATAACAGGGAACACTGAAGCTTTCTTT.

The CDR3 here is CASSASGINIQYF. As DNA, the CDR3 is TGTGCCAGCAGCGCCTCAGGGATAAACATTCAGTACTTC. The gene calls are TRBV11-3 and TRBJ2-4; maybe TRBD1 (5 bases). In germline, CDR1 is SGHNT, CDR2 YENEEA. Trimming left V 5 bases short and J 6 bases short, with 11 bases between. The CDR3 runs 13 residues.

This clone is classed as medium-sized. The rearrangement links TRBV2 to TRBJ1-4; weak D call: TRBD1 (6 bases). The CDR3 has 15 residues. The V end lost 4 bases, the J end lost 7 bases, and 16 bases lay between the germline ends. The germline V gene has CDR1 SNHLY and CDR2 FYNNEI. The CDR3 nucleotides read TGTGCCAGCAGTGGTTATCTGGGGGCAGTTGAAAAACTGTTTTTT. Protein product: CASSGYLGAVEKLFF.

This rearrangement joins TRBV2 to TRBJ1-6; D is perhaps TRBD1 (6 bases). Between the trimmed V and J ends, which lost 6 bases and 11 bases, there was a span of 11 bases. The CDR3 runs 12 residues. The V gene's germline CDR1 is SNHLY and CDR2 FYNNEI. The CDR3 nucleotides are TGTGCCAGCAGACCAACAGGGACACCCCTCCACTTT. Translating it yields CASRPTGTPLHF. Drawing the rest from reference TRBV2 and TRBJ1-6, the complete variable domain is EPEVTQTPSHQVTQMGQEVILRCVPISNHLYFYWYRQILGQKVEFLVSFYNNEISEKSEIFDDQFSVERPDGSNFTLKIRSTKLEDSAMYFCASRPTGTPLHFGNGTRLTVT.

A note on this clone: Only one base separates this from a far larger clonotype, so it likely reflects a read error. The genes are TRBV7-6 and TRBJ2-2, with TRBD2 matching over 9 bases. The germline gives CDR1 SGHVS, CDR2 FNYEAQ. With V trimmed by 1 base and J by 4 bases, 4 bases remained unmatched. The CDR3 is made up of 16 amino acids. The CDR3 nucleotides are TGTGCCAGCAGCTTAGGGCGGGGGGGACTCACCGGGGAGCTGTTTTTT. Translating gives CASSLGRGGLTGELFF.

In this sample, this clone turned up a few times. The V and J genes are TRBV2 and TRBJ2-7; D is unclear. This CDR3 region has 11 residues. Germline V lookup: CDR1 SNHLY, CDR2 FYNNEI. The V and J ends lost 5 bases and 3 bases respectively, with 5 bases between them. The CDR3 nucleotides read TGTGCCAGCAGTTATAACTACGAGCAGTACTTC. Its translation: CASSYNYEQYF.

This rearrangement joins TRBV6-6 to TRBJ1-2; D uncertain. CDR1 and CDR2 (germline): MNHNY, SVGAGI (reference sequence). The ends were cut back, 2 bases at V and 10 bases at J, with 14 bases in the middle. This CDR3 comprises 13 residues. As DNA, the CDR3 is TGTGCCAGCAGTTACCCCCGGGCCCGAGACTACACCTTC. Translating it yields CASSYPRARDYTF.

The rearrangement links TRBV5-1 to TRBJ2-2, with TRBD1 as a possible D gene (6 bases). CDR3 length equals 16 residues. Germline CDR1 reads SGHRS; CDR2 reads YFSETQ. The germline V and J ends were trimmed by 4 bases and 3 bases, with 16 bases remaining between them. The CDR3 DNA reads as TGCGCCAGCAGCGGAACCAGGGGTGCGGACACCGGGGAGCTGTTTTTT. This sequence encodes CASSGTRGADTGELFF.

By sample fraction, this clone is medium-sized. The rearrangement joins TRBV19 to TRBJ2-6; D is unclear. Trimming shortened V by 10 bases and J by 0 bases, and 13 bases separated the two germline ends. The CDR3 runs 15 residues. Germline loops: CDR1 LNHDA, CDR2 SQIVND (reference sequence). CDR3 sequence (DNA): TGTGCCACTCCCGACGGATACTCTGGGGCCAACGTCCTGACTTTC. Translating it yields CATPDGYSGANVLTF.

The rearrangement links TRBV6-1 to TRBJ1-5; 7 nucleotides align to TRBD1. Trimming cost V 4 bases and J 2 bases; bases outside gene matches: 11. This CDR3 is built from 17 residues. Germline values: CDR1 MNHNS, CDR2 SASEGT. For the CDR3, the DNA is TGTGCCAGCAGTGTTTACAGGGGATTCCGGGGCAATCAGCCCCAGCATTTT. This translates into CASSVYRGFRGNQPQHF.

The chain has TRBV4-2 and TRBJ2-2; D unresolved. This CDR3 contains 16 residues. The V gene lost 1 base and the J gene lost 0 bases, with 9 bases spanning the gap. Per germline, CDR1 LGHNA and CDR2 YNFKEQ. The CDR3 sequence: CASSQVDWTNTGELFF. In nucleotides, the CDR3 is TGTGCCAGCAGCCAAGTCGACTGGACGAACACCGGGGAGCTGTTTTTT.

V is TRBV7-9 and J is TRBJ1-5; D unresolved. CDR3 length equals 12 residues. V was clipped by 2 bases and J by 7 bases, with 6 bases between them. The V gene's germline CDR1 is SEHNR and CDR2 FQNEAQ (reference sequence). The CDR3 sequence: CASSLLSQPQHF. DNA for the CDR3: TGTGCCAGCAGCTTACTATCCCAGCCCCAGCATTTT.

The J gene is TRBJ1-3, the V gene TRBV5-1; 10 bases are shared with TRBD1. This CDR3 region has 16 residues. Germline CDR1 and CDR2: SGHRS and YFSETQ. Germline trimming cut 3 bases from V and 3 bases from J; bases unmatched to any gene: 6. The CDR3 spells CASSSLTGGNGNTIYF. CDR3 nucleotides: TGCGCCAGCAGCTCCCTGACAGGGGGCAATGGAAACACCATATATTTT.

The CDR3, as DNA: TGTGCCAGCAGCTTATACAGGCGAAGCACAGATACGCAGTATTTT. Protein product: CASSLYRRSTDTQYF. The chain combines TRBV7-3 with TRBJ2-3, with D perhaps TRBD1 (5 bases). CDR1 and CDR2 (germline): SGHTA, FQGTGA. V was shortened by 2 bases and J by 0 bases, with 9 bases between the two germline ends. The CDR3 length is 15 residues.

The gene calls are TRBV9 and TRBJ2-3; 7 nucleotides agree with TRBD1. This CDR3 has 16 amino acids. Germline CDR1 is SGDLS and CDR2 is YYNGEE. V shed 4 bases, J shed 2 bases, and the junction held 10 bases outside the gene matches. CDR3 region: CASSRVPGQNTDTQYF. Written as DNA, the CDR3 is TGTGCCAGCAGCCGCGTCCCGGGACAGAACACAGATACGCAGTATTTT. Drawing the rest from reference TRBV9 and TRBJ2-3, the complete variable domain is DSGVTQTPKHLITATGQRVTLRCSPRSGDLSVYWYQQSLDQGLQFLIQYYNGEERAKGNILERFSAQQFPDLHSELNLSSLELGDSALYFCASSRVPGQNTDTQYFGPGTRLTVL.

The CDR3 here is CASSLRPPGGSEKPLHF. In nucleotides, the CDR3 is TGTGCCAGCAGCTTACGTCCGCCAGGGGGGAGTGAAAAACCCCTCCACTTT. The V call is TRBV7-8, the J call TRBJ1-6; 7 nucleotides agree with TRBD1. The V segment lost 2 bases and the J segment 12 bases; nucleotides outside the gene matches: 16. Germline V gene lookup returns CDR1 SGHVS and CDR2 FQNEAQ. The CDR3 loop spans 17 amino acids.

This rearrangement joins TRBV11-2 to TRBJ2-7; D remains unclear. The V gene's germline CDR1 is SGHAT and CDR2 FQNNGV. The CDR3 loop spans 14 amino acids. Trimming removed 8 bases from V and 2 bases from J, with 16 bases in between. The CDR3 loop is CASSPGALTYEQYF. CDR3 DNA: TGTGCCAGCTCCCCCGGCGCCCTGACCTACGAGCAGTACTTC.

The chain has TRBV6-6 and TRBJ1-2; 9 nucleotides match TRBD1. The V and J ends lost 0 bases and 4 bases, in that order; junction bases with no gene match: 3. CDR3 size: 15 residues. Germline CDR1 MNHNY, CDR2 SVGAGI (reference sequence). The CDR3 here is CASSYSGQGVYGYTF. The CDR3 region has the DNA TGTGCCAGCAGTTACTCGGGACAGGGAGTCTATGGCTACACCTTC.

This clone is labeled medium-sized (0.01 to 0.1%). The chain couples TRBV7-9 to TRBJ1-2, with a weak D call TRBD1 (5 bases). The CDR3 is made up of 16 amino acids. Trimming shortened V by 2 bases and J by 1 base, and 14 bases separated the two germline ends. Germline CDR1 and CDR2: SEHNR and FQNEAQ (reference sequence). Here the CDR3 reads CASSLLNRDLNYGYTF. CDR3 nucleotides: TGTGCCAGCAGCTTATTAAACCGGGACCTTAACTATGGCTACACCTTC. The full variable domain, with the rest looked up from reference TRBV7-9 and TRBJ1-2, is DTGVSQNPRHKITKRGQNVTFRCDPISEHNRLYWYRQTLGQGPEFLTYFQNEAQLEKSRLLSDRFSAERPKGSFSTLEIQRTEQGDSAMYLCASSLLNRDLNYGYTFGSGTRLTVV.

This clone has only one observation. This rearrangement joins TRBV15 to TRBJ2-5; D might be TRBD2 (6 bases). The length of the CDR3 is 14 residues. Deletions cut 0 bases from V and 5 bases from J, with 10 bases between. Looked up from germline, CDR1 is LNHNV and CDR2 is YYDKDF (reference sequence). The CDR3 region is CATSRDLEGETQYF. CDR3 nucleotides: TGTGCCACCAGCAGAGATCTGGAGGGCGAGACCCAGTACTTC.

The rearrangement uses TRBV19 and TRBJ1-5, with TRBD1 identical over 10 bases. The junction had 7 bases not matched to a gene; V was cut back by 3 bases and J by 2 bases. CDR1 and CDR2 from the germline V gene are LNHDA and SQIVND (reference sequence). This CDR3 comprises 17 residues. CDR3 residues: CASSMDRGIAGNQPQHF. In DNA, the CDR3 is TGTGCCAGTAGTATGGACAGGGGGATAGCGGGCAATCAGCCCCAGCATTTT.

The sample holds one count of this clone. CDR3 loop: CASTPDNSYEQYF. Here the CDR3 DNA reads TGTGCCAGTACCCCTGACAACTCCTACGAGCAGTACTTC. The chain recombines TRBV19 with TRBJ2-7; no firm D call. Germline V CDR1 and CDR2: LNHDA, SQIVND (reference sequence). CDR3 length equals 13 residues. Trimming left V 7 bases short and J 0 bases short, with 10 bases between.

The J gene is TRBJ1-1, the V gene TRBV5-1, with D perhaps matching TRBD1 (6 bases). The length of the CDR3 is 14 residues. Trimming took 5 bases from V and 3 from J, leaving 14 bases between them. Germline CDR1 reads SGHRS; CDR2 reads YFSETQ. The CDR3 sequence: CASSRQGSDTEAFF. The CDR3 DNA reads TGCGCCAGCAGTCGCCAGGGGTCTGACACTGAAGCTTTCTTT. Full variable domain (remainder filled in from reference TRBV5-1 and TRBJ1-1): KAGVTQTPRYLIKTRGQQVTLSCSPISGHRSVSWYQQTPGQGLQFLFEYFSETQRNKGNFPGRFSGRQFSNSRSEMNVSTLELGDSALYLCASSRQGSDTEAFFGQGTRLTVV.

The rearrangement joins TRBV19 to TRBJ1-5; no reliable D call. The CDR3 length is 14 residues. The V end was cut by 5 bases, the J end by 3 bases, with 11 bases between. Germline-derived CDR1 and CDR2 are LNHDA and SQIVND (reference sequence). This chain's CDR3 is CASSASEANQPQHF. Written as DNA, the CDR3 is TGTGCCAGTAGTGCCTCAGAAGCCAATCAGCCCCAGCATTTT.